A selection of T cell receptor beta chains follows, all from one sample in a study of T cells in Graves' hyperthyroidism and ophthalmopathy. TCRdb recomputed calls from the multiplex PCR reads with MiXCR, one row per CDR3 protein. The sample yields 700,000 or so distinct CDR3 sequences, about 14% seen once. Specimen: blood. The source of these receptors is a woman aged 45-65 years with Graves' ophthalmopathy. Each CDR3 is given without its conserved first and last residue.

j_call	cdr3_length	v_call	cdr3_aa
TRBJ1-1	13	TRBV9	ASSVGSLGNTEAF
TRBJ2-7	11	TRBV5-1	ASSLEGYHEQY
TRBJ1-5	12	TRBV27	ASSSDRGLQPQH
TRBJ2-1	15	TRBV12-3/TRBV12-4	ASSPPLSLRDYNEQF
TRBJ1-4	12	TRBV28	ASSPATTNEKLF
TRBJ2-7	11	TRBV7-8	ASSPRNRDEQY
TRBJ2-3	12	TRBV11-2	ASSLATRTDTQY
TRBJ2-7	13	TRBV24-1	ATSDGTSGVYEQY
TRBJ1-2	16	TRBV7-8	ASSSGRGARNYQYGYT
TRBJ1-2	11	TRBV30	AWIGLENYGYT
TRBJ1-2	11	TRBV19	ASSKTGSYGYT
TRBJ2-4	14	TRBV7-8	ASSSSGQGSINIQY
TRBJ2-1	13	TRBV7-2	ASSLLLAGAFEQF
TRBJ2-1	15	TRBV24-1	ATSEKGTGLPSNEQF
TRBJ1-1	12	TRBV20-1	SARGSRMNTEAF
TRBJ1-1	11	TRBV20-1	SATDRVGTEAF
TRBJ1-1	11	TRBV11-1	ASSYRVNTEAF